The 3 T cell receptor beta chains below come from one sample, sequenced in a study of OX40 agonist ivuxolimab in advanced cancers. The table came from immunoSEQ multiplex PCR; TCRdb's copy has only in-frame clones and leaves some out. The sample records tens of thousands of clones, over 85% being singletons. The sample consisted of CD4+ or CD8+ T cells sorted from blood, taken in a trial of the OX40 agonist ivuxolimab. Receptor source: an adult with an advanced solid tumor such as melanoma, head and neck, liver or kidney cancer.

This clone has a handful of counts. The gene calls are TRBV11-2 and TRBJ1-5; D perhaps matches TRBD1 (5 bases). The V gene lost 5 bases and the J gene lost 7 bases, with 12 bases spanning the gap. Germline V CDR1 and CDR2: SGHAT, FQNNGV. This CDR3 has 13 amino acids. The CDR3 DNA follows: TGTGCCAGCAGCACAGGAATCAACCAGCCCCAGCATTTT. This translates into CASSTGINQPQHF.

This chain uses TRBV9 with TRBJ2-7; D tentatively fits TRBD1 or TRBD2 (5 bases each). The CDR3 spans 13 residues. Germline CDR1 is SGDLS and CDR2 is YYNGEE. Trimming pared 2 bases from V and 6 bases from J, leaving 12 bases between. The CDR3 sequence is CASSVAGRSEQYF. CDR3 DNA: TGTGCCAGCAGCGTGGCAGGGAGAAGCGAGCAGTACTTC.

The V call is TRBV5-1, the J call TRBJ2-1; 10 bases are shared with TRBD2. J lost 2 bases, V lost 2 bases, and 4 bases had no gene match. Germline CDR1 SGHRS, CDR2 YFSETQ. The CDR3 extends over 16 amino acids. This CDR3 is CASSFKRGGAYNEQFF. The CDR3 DNA is TGCGCCAGCAGCTTTAAGCGGGGGGGAGCCTACAATGAGCAGTTCTTC.